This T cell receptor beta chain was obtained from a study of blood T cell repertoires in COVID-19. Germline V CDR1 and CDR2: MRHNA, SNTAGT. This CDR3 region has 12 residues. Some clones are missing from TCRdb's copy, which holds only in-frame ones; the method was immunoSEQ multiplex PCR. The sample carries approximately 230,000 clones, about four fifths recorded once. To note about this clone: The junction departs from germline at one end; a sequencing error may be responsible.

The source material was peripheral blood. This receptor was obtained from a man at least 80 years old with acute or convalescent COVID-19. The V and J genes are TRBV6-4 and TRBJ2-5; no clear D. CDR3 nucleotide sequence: TGTGCCAACAGTGACTCGAGTCAGACCCAGTACTTC. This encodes CANSDSSQTQYF.